Listed here are 3 T cell receptor beta chains from one sample, sequenced in a study of vaccination and CD4 T cells after COVID-19. Sequencing of cultured CD4+ T cell DNA used the Oncomine TCR Beta short-read assay. Each CDR3 protein is one row after TCRdb ran MiXCR on the PCR reads. Among 13,000 to 15,000 distinct CDR3 sequences listed, about 73% were seen once. Their antigens remain unidentified. The sample's treatment: approximately 9-day PBMC culture with coronavirus spike peptide pools or control peptides (ViraFEST assay). Sequencing was carried out using CD4+ T cells from blood, cultured in vitro. Receptors were obtained from a human donor who had recovered from COVID-19.

J is TRBJ2-5 and V is TRBV6-1; 9 positions match TRBD1. The CDR3 consists of 15 residues. CDR1 and CDR2 (germline): MNHNS, SASEGT. Trimming took 4 bases from V and 3 from J; bases not matched to a gene: 6. The CDR3 region is CASSAGTGREETQYF. The CDR3, as DNA: TGTGCCAGCAGTGCGGGGACAGGGCGGGAAGAGACCCAGTACTTC.

The rearrangement joins TRBV20-1 to TRBJ2-5, with 8 bases fitting TRBD1. The trim removed 4 bases at V and 3 bases at J, leaving 16 bases unmatched. The CDR3 is 17 amino acids. Germline V CDR1 and CDR2: DFQATT, SNEGSKA (reference sequence). The CDR3 DNA follows: TGCAGTGCTAAAGGGGGACAGGTAATCTTTCGAGAAGAGACCCAGTACTTC. This encodes CSAKGGQVIFREETQYF.

This clonotype was seen only a few times. The chain is built from TRBV29-1 and TRBJ1-5, with 10 bases matching TRBD1. Germline-derived CDR1 and CDR2 are SQVTM and ANQGSEA. The V and J ends lost 1 base and 2 bases, in that order; junction bases with no gene match: 8. This CDR3 is 17 amino acids long. The CDR3, as DNA: TGCAGCGTTGAAGCCCACCGACAGGGGGCTGGCAATCAGCCCCAGCATTTT. Protein product: CSVEAHRQGAGNQPQHF.